Below, 2 T cell receptor beta chains from the same sample are listed, as sequenced in a study of T cell repertoires in cytomegalovirus infection. TCRdb reprocessed the reads via MiXCR and lists one record per CDR3 protein. The sample records about 490,000 distinct CDR3 sequences, 16% being singletons. Specimen: CD8+ T cells from PBMCs. Every receptor here comes from a human donor in good health (CMV status not recorded). Some clones in this sample may be carry-over from other donors' samples.

V gene TRBV20-1 combines with J gene TRBJ2-1; 11 bases match TRBD2. Germline CDR1 is DFQATT and CDR2 is SNEGSKA (reference sequence). The CDR3 extends over 18 amino acids. Trimming cost V 3 bases and J 6 bases; bases outside gene matches: 16. For the CDR3, the DNA is TGCAGTGCTAGCGTTCCCCTCTTAGCGGGGGGGATTCTCAATGAGCAGTTCTTC. This encodes CSASVPLLAGGILNEQFF.

The gene calls are TRBV27 and TRBJ1-2; TRBD1 aligns across 10 bases. The trim removed 8 bases at V and 7 bases at J, leaving 7 bases unmatched. Germline lookup yields CDR1 MNHEY and CDR2 SMNVEV (reference sequence). The CDR3 is 13 amino acids. The CDR3 DNA follows: TGTGCCAGCGGAATTGACAGGGGGCTTGGCTACACCTTC. Translation gives CASGIDRGLGYTF.